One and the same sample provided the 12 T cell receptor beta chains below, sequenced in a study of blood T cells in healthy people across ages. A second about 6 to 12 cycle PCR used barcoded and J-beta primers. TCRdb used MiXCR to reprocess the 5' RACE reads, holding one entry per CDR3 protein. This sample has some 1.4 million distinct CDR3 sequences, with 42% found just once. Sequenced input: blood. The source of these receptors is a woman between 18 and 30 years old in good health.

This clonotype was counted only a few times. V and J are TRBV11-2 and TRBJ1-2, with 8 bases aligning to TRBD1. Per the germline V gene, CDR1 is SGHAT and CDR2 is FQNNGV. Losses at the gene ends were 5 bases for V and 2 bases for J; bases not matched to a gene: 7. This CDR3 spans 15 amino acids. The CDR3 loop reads CASSPNRGLNYGYTF. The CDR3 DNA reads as TGTGCCAGCAGCCCGAACAGGGGGTTGAACTATGGCTACACCTTC.

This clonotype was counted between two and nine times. The CDR3 sequence: CASSVGVGNTEAFF. Here the CDR3 DNA reads TGTGCCAGCAGTGTTGGGGTGGGGAACACTGAAGCTTTCTTT. J is TRBJ1-1 and V is TRBV12-3 or TRBV12-4; unclear D gene. The germline V and J ends were trimmed by 5 bases and 1 base, with 11 bases remaining between them. The CDR3 is made up of 14 amino acids.

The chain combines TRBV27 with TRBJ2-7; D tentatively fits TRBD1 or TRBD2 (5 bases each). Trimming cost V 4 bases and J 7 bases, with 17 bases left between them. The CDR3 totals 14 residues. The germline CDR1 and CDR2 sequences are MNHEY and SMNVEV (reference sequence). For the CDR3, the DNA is TGTGCCAGCAGTTCGCCGATGGGGCGAGGGGAGCAGTACTTC. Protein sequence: CASSSPMGRGEQYF.

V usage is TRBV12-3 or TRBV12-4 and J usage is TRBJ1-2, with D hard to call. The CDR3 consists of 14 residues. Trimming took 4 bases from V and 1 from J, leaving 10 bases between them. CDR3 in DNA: TGTGCCAGCAGTTATGGGTCGGGTAACTATGGCTACACCTTC. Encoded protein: CASSYGSGNYGYTF.

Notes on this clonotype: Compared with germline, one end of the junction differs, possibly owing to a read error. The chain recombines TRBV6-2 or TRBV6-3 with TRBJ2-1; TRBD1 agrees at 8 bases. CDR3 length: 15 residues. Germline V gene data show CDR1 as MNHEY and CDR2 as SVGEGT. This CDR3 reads CACSLGQVKNNEQFF. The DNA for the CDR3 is TGTGCCTGCAGCTTGGGACAGGTGAAAAACAATGAGCAGTTCTTC.

The CDR3 sequence is CASSPLVGADTEAFF. CDR3 nucleotides: TGTGCCAGCAGCCCCTTGGTGGGGGCAGACACTGAAGCTTTCTTT. V gene TRBV7-8 combines with J gene TRBJ1-1; a weak D match, TRBD1 (6 bases). Trimming took 5 bases from V and 3 from J, leaving 16 bases between them. The CDR3 consists of 15 residues. CDR1 is SGHVS and CDR2 is FQNEAQ in the germline V gene. The variable domain in full, completed from reference TRBV7-8 and TRBJ1-1, reads GAGVSQSPRYKVAKRGQDVALRCDPISGHVSLFWYQQALGQGPEFLTYFQNEAQLDKSGLPSDRFFAERPEGSVSTLKIQRTQQEDSAVYLCASSPLVGADTEAFFGQGTRLTVV.

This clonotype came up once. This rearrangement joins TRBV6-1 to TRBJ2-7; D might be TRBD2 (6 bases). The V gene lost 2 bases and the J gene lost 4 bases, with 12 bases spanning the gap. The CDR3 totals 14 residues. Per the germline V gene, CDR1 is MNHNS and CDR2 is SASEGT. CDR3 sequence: CASSEWGDPYEQYF. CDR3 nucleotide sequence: TGTGCCAGCAGTGAATGGGGGGACCCATACGAGCAGTACTTC.

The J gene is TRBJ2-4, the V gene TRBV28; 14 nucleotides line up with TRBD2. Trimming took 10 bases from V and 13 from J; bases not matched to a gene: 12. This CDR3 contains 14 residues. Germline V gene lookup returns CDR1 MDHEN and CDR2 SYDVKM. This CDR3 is CATGLAGANGEQYF. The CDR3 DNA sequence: TGTGCCACGGGACTAGCGGGGGCAAACGGAGAGCAGTACTTC.

The CDR3, as DNA: TGCGCCAGCAGCTTCACTTTAGGTACCGGGACCGGGGCTAACTATGGCTACACCTTC. Residues: CASSFTLGTGTGANYGYTF. The genes are TRBV5-1 and TRBJ1-2, with D possibly TRBD1 on 5 matching bases. This CDR3 has 19 amino acids. Germline V gives CDR1 SGHRS, CDR2 YFSETQ. Trimming pared 2 bases from V and 0 bases from J, leaving 23 bases between.

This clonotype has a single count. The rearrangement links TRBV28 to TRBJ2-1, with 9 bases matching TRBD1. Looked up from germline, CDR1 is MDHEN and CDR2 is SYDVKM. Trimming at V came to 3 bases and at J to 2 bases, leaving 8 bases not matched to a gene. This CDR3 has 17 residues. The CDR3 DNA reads TGTGCCAGCAGTTTGCCCCCCTGGGACAGGGCCTACAATGAGCAGTTCTTC. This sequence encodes CASSLPPWDRAYNEQFF. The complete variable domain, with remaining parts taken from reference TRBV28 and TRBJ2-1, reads DVKVTQSSRYLVKRTGEKVFLECVQDMDHENMFWYRQDPGLGLRLIYFSYDVKMKEKGDIPEGYSVSREKKERFSLILESASTNQTSMYLCASSLPPWDRAYNEQFFGPGTRLTVL.

Here the CDR3 reads CATSREGTQHNEQYF. Here the CDR3 DNA reads TGTGCCACCAGCCGGGAAGGGACCCAACACAATGAGCAGTACTTC. The chain links TRBV24-1 to TRBJ2-5; D possibly uses TRBD1 or TRBD2 (5 bases each). The V gene's germline CDR1 is KGHDR and CDR2 SFDVKD. Trimming cost V 7 bases and J 11 bases, with 25 bases left between them. CDR3 length: 15 amino acids.

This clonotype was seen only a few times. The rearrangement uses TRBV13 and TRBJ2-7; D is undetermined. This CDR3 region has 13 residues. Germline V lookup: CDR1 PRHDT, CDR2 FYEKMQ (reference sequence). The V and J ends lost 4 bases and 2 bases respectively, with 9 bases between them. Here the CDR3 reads CASSSGAAYEQYF. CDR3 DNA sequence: TGTGCCAGCAGCTCAGGAGCCGCCTACGAGCAGTACTTC.